These T cell receptor beta chains were read from a single sample in a study of cytomegalovirus exposure and HLA in healthy donors. The table came from immunoSEQ multiplex PCR; TCRdb's copy has only in-frame clones and leaves some out. The table has just under 250,000 clones, roughly 82% seen once; the top ten hold 5% to 6%. Sequencing was performed on PBMCs. These receptors all come from a woman between 35 and 50 years old in good health and CMV-seropositive. Each CDR3 is given without its conserved first and last residue.

J: TRBJ2-1; V: TRBV4-1; length: 13; CDR3: ASSRPGAGQNEQF
J: TRBJ1-2; V: TRBV18; length: 12; CDR3: ASSRTGDLYGYT
J: TRBJ1-4; V: TRBV7-2; length: 15; CDR3: ASSVGPQGAFHEKLF
J: TRBJ2-7; V: TRBV9; length: 12; CDR3: ASSVSGSVNEQY
J: TRBJ1-3; V: TRBV7-2; length: 12; CDR3: ASSLGGTGNTIY
J: TRBJ1-4; V: TRBV18; length: 13; CDR3: ASSPPGGGNEKLF
J: TRBJ1-5; V: TRBV18; length: 14; CDR3: ASSHRTGSSNQPQH
J: TRBJ2-1; V: TRBV19; length: 10; CDR3: ATRTPYNEQF
J: TRBJ1-5; V: TRBV6-1; length: 12; CDR3: ASTPDWRNQPQH
J: TRBJ2-1; V: TRBV9; length: 13; CDR3: ASSVVGDSYNEQF
J: TRBJ1-1; V: TRBV7-7; length: 11; CDR3: ASSRLTGTEAF
J: TRBJ2-3; V: TRBV7-3; length: 12; CDR3: ASSFRGSTDTQY
J: TRBJ2-7; V: TRBV15; length: 12; CDR3: ATSRDGGFREQY
J: TRBJ1-2; V: TRBV30; length: 12; CDR3: AWSVRGGHYGYT
J: TRBJ1-1; V: TRBV19; length: 18; CDR3: ASTFGGQGRERKMNTEAF
J: TRBJ1-1; V: TRBV5-8; length: 12; CDR3: ASSFDRITLKAF
J: TRBJ2-3; V: TRBV18; length: 13; CDR3: ASSPTGGNKDTQY
J: TRBJ2-7; V: TRBV6-1; length: 12; CDR3: ASRNRASSYEQY
J: TRBJ1-1; V: TRBV7-2; length: 12; CDR3: ASSLGVSGTEAF
J: TRBJ2-6; V: TRBV29-1; length: 14; CDR3: SVVGTVLSGANVLT
J: TRBJ1-4; V: TRBV13; length: 12; CDR3: ASSLRQGGEKLF
J: TRBJ1-6; V: TRBV7-9; length: 12; CDR3: ASSLAPGNSPLH
J: TRBJ2-1; V: TRBV5-1; length: 14; CDR3: ASSLSGGSSYNEQF
J: TRBJ1-2; V: TRBV29-1; length: 10; CDR3: SGIQGSYGYT
J: TRBJ2-3; V: TRBV7-3; length: 10; CDR3: ASSSNSDTQY
J: TRBJ2-2; V: TRBV7-2; length: 12; CDR3: ASSQGPNTGELF
J: -; V: TRBV5-4; length: 13; CDR3: ASSLWDRGPYEQY
J: TRBJ2-5; V: TRBV5-1; length: 12; CDR3: ASASGRTQETQY
J: TRBJ1-2; V: TRBV7-9; length: 10; CDR3: ASSLHGGGYT
J: TRBJ1-4; V: TRBV4-3; length: 11; CDR3: ASSLSLNEKLF
J: TRBJ1-1; V: TRBV25-1; length: 12; CDR3: ASSDVQGYTEAF
J: TRBJ2-5; V: TRBV6-4; length: 12; CDR3: AGPEREGQETQY
J: TRBJ2-5; V: TRBV7-3; length: 12; CDR3: ASSLMATQETQY
J: TRBJ1-2; V: TRBV19; length: 12; CDR3: ASFLGQGPYGYT
J: TRBJ2-1; V: TRBV9; length: 12; CDR3: ASSVRGVGNEQF
J: TRBJ2-7; V: TRBV7-2; length: 11; CDR3: ASSLDPLLEQY
J: TRBJ1-1; V: TRBV2; length: 11; CDR3: ASSVEGDTEAF
J: TRBJ2-3; V: TRBV4-3; length: 16; CDR3: ASSQEGTAEASTDTQY
J: TRBJ2-1; V: TRBV9; length: 16; CDR3: ASSTGLAGGSSYNEQF
J: TRBJ2-7; V: TRBV10-3; length: 10; CDR3: AISGGVNEQY
J: TRBJ2-7; V: TRBV7-8; length: 12; CDR3: ASRVAGGSYEQY
J: TRBJ1-2; V: TRBV4-1; length: 13; CDR3: ASSQETAINYGYT
J: TRBJ1-1; V: TRBV19; length: 11; CDR3: ASSMGQLTEAF
J: TRBJ2-7; V: TRBV9; length: 13; CDR3: ASSSGIEVTYEQY
J: TRBJ2-4; V: TRBV19; length: 12; CDR3: ASSEDRGKNIQY
J: TRBJ1-1; V: TRBV6-1; length: 12; CDR3: ASSERIHLEQAF
J: TRBJ1-6; V: TRBV7-9; length: 9; CDR3: ASSFGGGRY
J: TRBJ2-7; V: TRBV5-4; length: 10; CDR3: ASSPGTSGLY
J: TRBJ1-4; V: TRBV19; length: 12; CDR3: ASSIEKLCEKLF
J: TRBJ1-2; V: TRBV9; length: 12; CDR3: ASSGTGMNYGYT